One and the same sample provided the 28 T cell receptor beta chains below, sequenced in a study of blood T cell repertoires in COVID-19. Sequenced by immunoSEQ multiplex PCR; TCRdb stores in-frame clones only, minus some. Found here are some 330,000 clones, 75% to 90% of them singletons; the top ten hold 5%. Sequences were obtained from PBMCs or T cells enriched from blood (not recorded which). The receptor source for this set is a man aged 30 to 45 who had recovered from COVID-19.

This chain joins TRBV18 and TRBJ1-1, with D perhaps matching TRBD1 (5 bases). The germline gives CDR1 KGHSH, CDR2 LQKENI. Between the trimmed V and J ends, which lost 0 bases and 3 bases, there was a span of 11 bases. CDR3 length: 15 residues. The CDR3, as DNA: TGTGCCAGCTCACCACCGGGCCAGGGATACACTGAAGCTTTCTTT. Translation gives CASSPPGQGYTEAFF.

In this sample, this clone turned up once. The chain has TRBV11-2 and TRBJ1-5, with D perhaps matching TRBD1 (5 bases). There are 15 residues in the CDR3. The V gene's germline CDR1 is SGHAT and CDR2 FQNNGV. The ends were cut back, 0 bases at V and 7 bases at J, with 13 bases in the middle. CDR3 sequence (DNA): TGTGCCAGCAGCTTAGAGGGGGGACCGGGACAGCCCCAGCATTTT. It specifies CASSLEGGPGQPQHF.

This sequence joins TRBV12-5 and TRBJ1-5; 10 positions match TRBD1. Germline trimming cut 6 bases from V and 3 bases from J; bases unmatched to any gene: 8. This CDR3 is built from 16 residues. The germline V gene has CDR1 LGHNT and CDR2 FRNRAP. CDR3: CASGVQDRGVNQPQHF. In DNA, the CDR3 is TGTGCTAGTGGCGTCCAGGACAGGGGGGTCAATCAGCCCCAGCATTTT.

The chain uses TRBV9 and TRBJ2-3; possible D gene TRBD2, 5 bases. Germline values: CDR1 SGDLS, CDR2 YYNGEE. The CDR3 extends over 15 amino acids. Trimming removed 4 bases at V and 6 bases at J, with 18 bases between. The CDR3 loop reads CASSPKRIPGDTQYF. CDR3 nucleotides: TGTGCCAGCAGCCCGAAGAGGATCCCGGGGGATACGCAGTATTTT.

V is TRBV9 and J is TRBJ1-5; 9 bases fit TRBD1. The junction had 2 bases not matched to a gene; V was cut back by 2 bases and J by 5 bases. The CDR3 totals 14 residues. Germline V CDR1 and CDR2: SGDLS, YYNGEE. The CDR3 loop reads CASSVGQGDQPQHF. For the CDR3, the DNA is TGTGCCAGCAGCGTGGGACAGGGCGATCAGCCCCAGCATTTT. Based on the CDR3 plus reference TRBV9 and TRBJ1-5, the full variable domain is DSGVTQTPKHLITATGQRVTLRCSPRSGDLSVYWYQQSLDQGLQFLIQYYNGEERAKGNILERFSAQQFPDLHSELNLSSLELGDSALYFCASSVGQGDQPQHFGDGTRLSIL.

V is TRBV6-1 and J is TRBJ1-2; D is ambiguous. Deletions cut 2 bases from V and 4 bases from J, with 11 bases between. The CDR3 consists of 14 residues. Germline CDR1 reads MNHNS; CDR2 reads SASEGT. The CDR3 is CASSEFGSFYGYTF. The CDR3 DNA is TGTGCCAGCAGTGAATTCGGGAGTTTCTATGGCTACACCTTC.

The chain is built from TRBV5-5 and TRBJ2-7; 9 bases align to TRBD1. J gave up 0 bases and V 5 bases, and 6 bases lay outside the gene matches. The CDR3 runs 15 residues. Germline CDR1 is SGHKS and CDR2 is YYEKEE (reference sequence). The DNA of the CDR3 is TGTGCCAGCAGTTCCGGGACAGGGAGCTCCTACGAGCAGTACTTC. Translating it yields CASSSGTGSSYEQYF.

This clone was seen a single time. This same CDR3 is encoded by further DNA sequences in the sample. The chain has TRBV5-1 and TRBJ2-2, with TRBD1 as a possible D gene (8 bases). The germline V and J ends were trimmed by 2 bases and 5 bases, with 13 bases remaining between them. CDR1 and CDR2 (germline): SGHRS, YFSETQ. The CDR3 has 15 amino acids. CDR3 DNA: TGCGCCAGCAGCTTAGACAGGGGAGGGACCGGGGAGCTGTTTTTT. Protein sequence: CASSLDRGGTGELFF.

The chain couples TRBV2 to TRBJ1-2; weak D call: TRBD1 (6 bases). Germline V gene data show CDR1 as SNHLY and CDR2 as FYNNEI. The CDR3 covers 14 residues. Trimming took off 6 bases at V and 3 bases at J, with 14 bases between the two ends. CDR3 loop: CASREVTGHYGYTF. The CDR3 nucleotides are TGTGCCAGCAGGGAGGTGACAGGCCACTATGGCTACACCTTC. Supplemented by reference TRBV2 and TRBJ1-2, the full variable domain reads EPEVTQTPSHQVTQMGQEVILRCVPISNHLYFYWYRQILGQKVEFLVSFYNNEISEKSEIFDDQFSVERPDGSNFTLKIRSTKLEDSAMYFCASREVTGHYGYTFGSGTRLTVV.

V gene TRBV28 combines with J gene TRBJ2-1; TRBD2 matches 14 bases. Germline values: CDR1 MDHEN, CDR2 SYDVKM. The CDR3 is 16 amino acids. Trimming cost V 1 base and J 8 bases; bases outside gene matches: 4. CDR3 sequence (DNA): TGTGCCAGCAGTTTATCCAGACTAGCGGGGGGGGATGAGCAGTTCTTC. Amino acids: CASSLSRLAGGDEQFF.

This clone occurred once. The chain is built from TRBV10-3 and TRBJ1-1; weak D call: TRBD1 (6 bases). V was trimmed by 5 bases and J by 3 bases, leaving 13 bases between them. The germline V gene has CDR1 ENHRY and CDR2 SYGVKD. The CDR3 totals 14 residues. The CDR3 sequence: CAISYRDGYTEAFF. The CDR3 coding sequence is TGTGCCATCAGTTACAGGGATGGTTACACTGAAGCTTTCTTT.

The chain's CDR3 is CASSVGAGQQDTQYF. The CDR3 DNA reads as TGTGCCAGCAGCGTCGGAGCGGGACAACAAGATACGCAGTATTTT. The chain joins TRBV9 to TRBJ2-3; tentative D call: TRBD2 (7 bases). The CDR3 consists of 15 residues. Germline CDR1 reads SGDLS; CDR2 reads YYNGEE. Trimming removed 2 bases from V and 5 bases from J, with 15 bases in between.

The gene calls are TRBV3-1 (or the pseudogene TRBV3-2) and TRBJ2-7; 7 nucleotides align to TRBD1. The CDR3 consists of 14 residues. With 4 bases clipped from V and 2 bases from J, the junction kept 5 bases outside the gene matches. Germline CDR1 LGHDT, CDR2 YNNKEL (reference sequence). The CDR3 coding sequence is TGTGCCAGCAGCCGATGGACAGGCCCCTACGAGCAGTACTTC. Protein: CASSRWTGPYEQYF.

The chain carries TRBV6-2 or TRBV6-3 and TRBJ1-2; 9 bases line up with TRBD1. The CDR3 contains 15 residues. Germline CDR1 reads MNHEY; CDR2 reads SVGEGT. The junction had 9 bases not matched to a gene; V was cut back by 2 bases and J by 8 bases. CDR3 protein: CASSYEGQGIIGYTF. The CDR3 DNA sequence: TGTGCCAGCAGTTACGAAGGACAGGGGATAATCGGCTACACCTTC.

The V and J genes are TRBV19 and TRBJ1-6; D unresolved. Trimming removed 6 bases at V and 0 bases at J, with 9 bases between. Germline CDR1 is LNHDA and CDR2 is SQIVND (reference sequence). This CDR3 is built from 15 residues. The CDR3 region is CASRDTSSYNSPLHF. In DNA form, the CDR3 reads TGTGCCAGTAGAGACACGAGCTCCTATAATTCACCCCTCCACTTT.

This chain uses TRBV3-1 (or the pseudogene TRBV3-2) with TRBJ1-2; TRBD1 matches at 8 bases. The V and J ends lost 0 bases and 8 bases, in that order; junction bases with no gene match: 11. The germline V gene encodes CDR1 LGHDT and CDR2 YNNKEL (reference sequence). CDR3 size: 16 residues. The CDR3 sequence: CASSQDQGQGLDGYTF. CDR3 bases: TGTGCCAGCAGCCAAGATCAAGGACAGGGCCTGGACGGCTACACCTTC.

The rearrangement uses TRBV9 and TRBJ1-2; TRBD1 matches 7 bases. V trimming: 2 bases; J trimming: 3 bases; junction bases outside the gene matches: 4. Germline V gene sequence: CDR1 SGDLS, CDR2 YYNGEE. This CDR3 region has 14 residues. The CDR3 region has the DNA TGTGCCAGCAGCGTTGACAGGGTCGACTATGGCTACACCTTC. Translated: CASSVDRVDYGYTF.

This chain uses TRBV30 with TRBJ2-1, with TRBD2 matching 7 bases. Germline CDR1 is GTSNPN and CDR2 is SVGIG (reference sequence). J lost 2 bases, V lost 2 bases, and 6 bases had no gene match. The CDR3 consists of 15 residues. The CDR3 DNA is TGTGCCTGGAGTACCGGGACTACGACCTACAATGAGCAGTTCTTC. This codes for CAWSTGTTTYNEQFF. Combining the CDR3 with reference TRBV30 and TRBJ2-1 gives the whole variable domain SQTIHQWPATLVQPVGSPLSLECTVEGTSNPNLYWYRQAAGRGLQLLFYSVGIGQISSEVPQNLSASRPQDRQFILSSKKLLLSDSGFYLCAWSTGTTTYNEQFFGPGTRLTVL.

This clone was counted once. This chain uses TRBV4-2 with TRBJ2-7; 8 nucleotides line up with TRBD1. Unmatched junction bases numbered 11, after V lost 4 bases and J lost 3 bases. Germline V gene sequence: CDR1 LGHNA, CDR2 YNFKEQ. The CDR3 spans 16 residues. The CDR3 reads CASSRDTGTGYYEQYF. CDR3 in DNA: TGTGCCAGCAGCCGAGACACCGGGACAGGCTACTACGAGCAGTACTTC.

This clone has just one count. The chain employs TRBV2 and TRBJ2-7; D might be TRBD2 (6 bases). The CDR3 contains 12 residues. CDR1 and CDR2 (germline): SNHLY, FYNNEI. The V end lost 11 bases, the J end lost 0 bases, and 11 bases lay between the germline ends. CDR3 sequence (DNA): TGTGCCGTACGGAGGGACTCCTACGAGCAGTACTTC. Amino acid sequence: CAVRRDSYEQYF.

This clone came up a few times. The chain links TRBV5-6 to TRBJ1-6, with no clear D. Per germline, CDR1 SGHDT and CDR2 YYEEEE. The CDR3 loop spans 16 amino acids. Trimming stripped 1 base from V and 9 bases from J, with 17 bases between. The CDR3 DNA sequence: TGTGCCAGCAGCTTGTTCCCTCGAGGAGTGGCTTCACCCCTCCACTTT. This codes for CASSLFPRGVASPLHF. Together with reference TRBV5-6 and TRBJ1-6, the CDR3 gives the full variable domain: DAGVTQSPTHLIKTRGQQVTLRCSPKSGHDTVSWYQQALGQGPQFIFQYYEEEERQRGNFPDRFSGHQFPNYSSELNVNALLLGDSALYLCASSLFPRGVASPLHFGNGTRLTVT.

The rearrangement joins TRBV27 to TRBJ2-3, with 14 bases aligning to TRBD2. J lost 2 bases, V lost 10 bases, and 8 bases had no gene match. Germline assignment: CDR1 MNHEY and CDR2 SMNVEV (reference sequence). The CDR3 length is 16 residues. The CDR3 bases are TGTGCCACCCGACTAGCGGGGGGGCGCTACACAGATACGCAGTATTTT. Its protein product is CATRLAGGRYTDTQYF.

The chain employs TRBV9 and TRBJ1-6, with D maybe TRBD1 (6 bases). V was cut by 4 bases and J by 16 bases, with 15 bases left in between. The CDR3 is 12 amino acids. Looked up from germline, CDR1 is SGDLS and CDR2 is YYNGEE. The CDR3: CASSTPTGQLHF. CDR3 sequence (DNA): TGTGCCAGCAGCACTCCCACGGGACAACTCCACTTT.

For this clone: The sample contains more than one DNA sequence encoding this CDR3. CDR3 sequence: CASSPQGANSPLHF. For the CDR3, the DNA is TGTGCCAGCTCACCACAGGGGGCAAATTCACCCCTCCACTTT. J is TRBJ1-6 and V is TRBV18, with 7 bases lining up with TRBD1. The CDR3 is 14 residues long. Germline loops: CDR1 KGHSH, CDR2 LQKENI. The junction had 1 base not matched to a gene; V was cut back by 1 base and J by 7 bases.

The V call is TRBV6-4, the J call TRBJ2-3; 9 positions match TRBD1. J gave up 3 bases and V 5 bases, and 6 bases lay outside the gene matches. The germline gives CDR1 MRHNA, CDR2 SNTAGT. The CDR3 sequence is 15 residues long. DNA for the CDR3: TGTGCCAGCAGTCAGACCGGGACAGGGACAGATACGCAGTATTTT. This encodes CASSQTGTGTDTQYF.

The sample holds a few counts of this clone. V gene TRBV7-8 combines with J gene TRBJ2-7; possibly TRBD2 for D (5 bases). The CDR3 consists of 14 residues. V was trimmed by 5 bases and J by 5 bases, leaving 16 bases between them. Germline loops: CDR1 SGHVS, CDR2 FQNEAQ. Here the CDR3 reads CASSPTPTRNEQYF. The CDR3 DNA follows: TGTGCCAGCAGCCCCACGCCAACTAGGAACGAGCAGTACTTC. The complete variable domain, with remaining parts taken from reference TRBV7-8 and TRBJ2-7, reads GAGVSQSPRYKVAKRGQDVALRCDPISGHVSLFWYQQALGQGPEFLTYFQNEAQLDKSGLPSDRFFAERPEGSVSTLKIQRTQQEDSAVYLCASSPTPTRNEQYFGPGTRLTVT.

This clone was counted only a few times. V is TRBV5-1 and J is TRBJ2-1; perhaps TRBD1 as D (6 bases). The V end lost 2 bases, the J end lost 3 bases, and 15 bases lay between the germline ends. The CDR3 has 16 amino acids. CDR1 is SGHRS, CDR2 YFSETQ, per germline. In DNA form, the CDR3 reads TGCGCCAGCAGCTTCAACCCGGAGGACAGCTACAATGAGCAGTTCTTC. It encodes CASSFNPEDSYNEQFF. Full variable domain (rest looked up from reference TRBV5-1 and TRBJ2-1): KAGVTQTPRYLIKTRGQQVTLSCSPISGHRSVSWYQQTPGQGLQFLFEYFSETQRNKGNFPGRFSGRQFSNSRSEMNVSTLELGDSALYLCASSFNPEDSYNEQFFGPGTRLTVL.

This clone has more than one count but fewer than ten. This chain connects TRBV13 to TRBJ2-5, with TRBD1 identical over 11 bases. The germline V gene encodes CDR1 PRHDT and CDR2 FYEKMQ (reference sequence). Germline trimming cut 6 bases from V and 5 bases from J; bases unmatched to any gene: 8. The CDR3 loop spans 15 amino acids. CDR3 DNA: TGTGCCAGCAGTCCTCCGGGACAGGGGGGTGAGACCCAGTACTTC. Translated, it gives CASSPPGQGGETQYF.